Presented here are 8 T cell receptor beta chains from one specimen sequenced in a study of technical replicates of blood from several donors. The assay was immunoSEQ multiplex PCR, and TCRdb's table has in-frame clones only and misses some. This sample yields about 82,000 clones, of which about nine tenths are seen a single time; about 0.24% belongs to the top ten. Sequencing was performed on T cells isolated from PBMCs. The receptors were sampled from a human donor in good health.

The V call is TRBV9, the J call TRBJ1-1; TRBD1 matches at 9 bases. This CDR3 has 18 amino acids. Germline assignment: CDR1 SGDLS and CDR2 YYNGEE. The V and J ends lost 3 bases and 1 base, in that order; junction bases with no gene match: 13. The CDR3 DNA reads TGTGCCAGCAGCGCCCGGGACAGGGTGGAAGGAGGGAACACTGAAGCTTTCTTT. Translation: CASSARDRVEGGNTEAFF.

The rearrangement joins TRBV27 to TRBJ2-2; tentative D call: TRBD1 (6 bases). CDR3 length: 18 residues. Trimming removed 0 bases from V and 4 bases from J, with 18 bases in between. The germline V gene encodes CDR1 MNHEY and CDR2 SMNVEV (reference sequence). The CDR3 spells CASSLSGALLGGTGELFF. Here the CDR3 DNA reads TGTGCCAGCAGTTTATCGGGGGCTTTATTAGGGGGCACCGGGGAGCTGTTTTTT.

This chain connects TRBV5-1 to TRBJ2-5, with 13 bases lining up with TRBD2. The CDR3 sequence is 17 residues long. Germline CDR1 SGHRS, CDR2 YFSETQ. V shed 5 bases and J 5 bases; nucleotides not matched to a gene: 12. The CDR3 here is CASSYGLAGELGETQYF. The CDR3 nucleotides are TGCGCCAGCAGTTACGGACTAGCGGGAGAATTAGGCGAGACCCAGTACTTC.

The V gene is TRBV5-1, the J gene TRBJ2-1, with 9 bases that match TRBD2. The CDR3 runs 15 residues. Losses at the gene ends were 4 bases for V and 4 bases for J; bases not matched to a gene: 6. Germline lookup yields CDR1 SGHRS and CDR2 YFSETQ. CDR3 loop: CASSTSSGVYNEQFF. The CDR3 region has the DNA TGCGCCAGCAGCACTTCTAGCGGGGTATACAATGAGCAGTTCTTC.

The V gene is TRBV5-1, the J gene TRBJ1-2, with D perhaps matching TRBD1 (6 bases). The germline V gene has CDR1 SGHRS and CDR2 YFSETQ. V was trimmed by 2 bases and J by 8 bases, leaving 13 bases between them. This CDR3 region has 13 residues. CDR3 sequence: CASSFYREGGYTF. The CDR3 coding sequence is TGCGCCAGCAGCTTCTACAGGGAGGGGGGCTACACCTTC.

The V gene is TRBV6-4, the J gene TRBJ2-2; tentative D call: TRBD2 (6 bases). The CDR3 is 16 amino acids. V dropped 4 bases and J dropped 7 bases, with 19 bases sitting between them. Per the germline V gene, CDR1 is MRHNA and CDR2 is SNTAGT. Written as DNA, the CDR3 is TGTGCCAGCAGTGGTGCTGGGGCGGAGGGCTTCGGGGAGCTGTTTTTT. Translated, it gives CASSGAGAEGFGELFF.

The CDR3: CASSFWNRGGSGANVLTF. CDR3 nucleotide sequence: TGTGCCAGCAGTTTTTGGAACAGGGGGGGGTCTGGGGCCAACGTCCTGACTTTC. The rearrangement uses TRBV27 and TRBJ2-6; tentatively, D is TRBD1 (8 bases). Trimming removed 3 bases at V and 1 base at J, with 16 bases between. This CDR3 comprises 18 residues. Per germline, CDR1 MNHEY and CDR2 SMNVEV (reference sequence).

This clone has a single count. The chain has TRBV6-5 and TRBJ2-5; D is unclear. Looked up from germline, CDR1 is MNHEY and CDR2 is SVGAGI. The CDR3 covers 13 residues. Trimming removed 6 bases at V and 5 bases at J, with 13 bases between. The CDR3 sequence is CASRLLIAETQYF. The CDR3 nucleotides read TGTGCCAGCAGGCTTTTGATTGCGGAGACCCAGTACTTC.